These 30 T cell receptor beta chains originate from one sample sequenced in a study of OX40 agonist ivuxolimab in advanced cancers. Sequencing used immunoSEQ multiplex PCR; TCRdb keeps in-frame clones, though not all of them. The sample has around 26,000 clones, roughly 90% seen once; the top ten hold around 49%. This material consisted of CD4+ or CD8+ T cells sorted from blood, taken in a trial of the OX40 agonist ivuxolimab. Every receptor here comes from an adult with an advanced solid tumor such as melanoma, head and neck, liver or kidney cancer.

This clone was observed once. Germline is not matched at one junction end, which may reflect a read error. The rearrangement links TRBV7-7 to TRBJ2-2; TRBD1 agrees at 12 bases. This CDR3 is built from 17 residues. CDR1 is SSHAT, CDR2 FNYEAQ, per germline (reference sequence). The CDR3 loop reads CASSPNTGTGGIGELFF. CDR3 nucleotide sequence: TGTGCTAGCAGCCCTAACACCGGGACAGGGGGCATCGGGGAGCTGTTTTTT.

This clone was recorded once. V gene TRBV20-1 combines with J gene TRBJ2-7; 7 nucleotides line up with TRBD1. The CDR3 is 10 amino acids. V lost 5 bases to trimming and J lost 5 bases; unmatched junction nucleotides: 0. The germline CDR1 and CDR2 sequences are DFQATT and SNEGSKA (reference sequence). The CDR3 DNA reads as TGCAGTGCTGGGACAGACGAGCAGTACTTC. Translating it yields CSAGTDEQYF.

In DNA form, the CDR3 reads TGCGCCAGCAGCCAAGCGGGGTGGGAGACCCAGTACTTC. Its protein is CASSQAGWETQYF. This chain uses TRBV4-3 with TRBJ2-5; D may be TRBD2 (5 bases). Germline V gene sequence: CDR1 LGHNA, CDR2 YSLEER. The CDR3 is made up of 13 amino acids. The V end lost 1 base, the J end lost 5 bases, and 8 bases lay between the germline ends.

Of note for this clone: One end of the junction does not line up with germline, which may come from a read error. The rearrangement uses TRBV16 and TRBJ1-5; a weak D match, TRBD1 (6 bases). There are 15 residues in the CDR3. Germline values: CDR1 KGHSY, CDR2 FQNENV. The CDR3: CASGHAGTPNQPQHF. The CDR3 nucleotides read TGTGCCAGCGGCCATGCTGGGACACCAAATCAGCCCCAGCATTTT.

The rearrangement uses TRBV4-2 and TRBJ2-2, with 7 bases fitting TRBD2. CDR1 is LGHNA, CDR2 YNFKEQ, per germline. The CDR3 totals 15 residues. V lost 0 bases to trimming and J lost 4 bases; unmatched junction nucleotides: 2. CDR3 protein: CASSQDGGGTGELFF. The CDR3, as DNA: TGTGCCAGCAGCCAAGATGGCGGGGGCACCGGGGAGCTGTTTTTT.

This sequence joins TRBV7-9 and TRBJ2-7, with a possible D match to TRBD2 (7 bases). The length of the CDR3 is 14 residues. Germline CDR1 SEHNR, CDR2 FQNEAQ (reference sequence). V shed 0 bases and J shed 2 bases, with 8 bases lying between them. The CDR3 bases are TGTGCCAGCAGCTTAGCAGGGGGGGCCTACGAGCAGTACTTC. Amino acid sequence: CASSLAGGAYEQYF.

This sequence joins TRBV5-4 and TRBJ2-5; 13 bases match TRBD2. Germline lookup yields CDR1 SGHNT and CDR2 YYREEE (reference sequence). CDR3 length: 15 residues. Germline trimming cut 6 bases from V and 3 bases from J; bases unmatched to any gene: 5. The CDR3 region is CASTPGLAGEETQYF. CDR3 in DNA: TGTGCCAGCACCCCTGGACTAGCGGGAGAAGAGACCCAGTACTTC.

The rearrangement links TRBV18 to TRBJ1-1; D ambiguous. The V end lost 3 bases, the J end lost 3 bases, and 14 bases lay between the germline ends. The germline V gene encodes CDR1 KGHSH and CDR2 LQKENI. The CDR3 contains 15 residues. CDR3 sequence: CASSPGALVDTEAFF. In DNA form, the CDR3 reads TGTGCCAGCTCACCGGGCGCGCTAGTGGACACTGAAGCTTTCTTT.

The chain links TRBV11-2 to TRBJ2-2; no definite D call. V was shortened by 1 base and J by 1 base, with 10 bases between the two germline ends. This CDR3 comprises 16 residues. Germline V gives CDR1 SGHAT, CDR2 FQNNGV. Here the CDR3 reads CASSLAEWGNTGELFF. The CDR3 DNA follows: TGTGCCAGCAGCTTAGCGGAATGGGGGAACACCGGGGAGCTGTTTTTT.

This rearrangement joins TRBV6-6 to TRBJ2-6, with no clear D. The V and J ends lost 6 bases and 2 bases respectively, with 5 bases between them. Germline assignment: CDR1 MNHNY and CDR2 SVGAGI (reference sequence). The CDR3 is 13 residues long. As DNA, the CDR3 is TGTGCCAGCAGCTTGACTGGGGCCAACGTCCTGACTTTC. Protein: CASSLTGANVLTF.

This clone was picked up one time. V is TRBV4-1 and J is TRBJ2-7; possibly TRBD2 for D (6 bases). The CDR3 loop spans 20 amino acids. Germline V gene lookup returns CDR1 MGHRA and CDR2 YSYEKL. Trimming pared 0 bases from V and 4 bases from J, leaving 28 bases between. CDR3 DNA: TGCGCCAGCAGCCAAGAAAGGAGCGGTAGGGCGGGGCCATATGGTTACGAGCAGTACTTC. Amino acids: CASSQERSGRAGPYGYEQYF.

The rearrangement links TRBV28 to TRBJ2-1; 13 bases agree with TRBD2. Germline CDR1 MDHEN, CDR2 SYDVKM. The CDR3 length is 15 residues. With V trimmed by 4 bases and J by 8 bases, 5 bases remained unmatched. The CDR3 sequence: CASSSLAGGPYEQFF. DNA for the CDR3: TGTGCCAGCAGTTCACTAGCGGGGGGGCCTTATGAGCAGTTCTTC.

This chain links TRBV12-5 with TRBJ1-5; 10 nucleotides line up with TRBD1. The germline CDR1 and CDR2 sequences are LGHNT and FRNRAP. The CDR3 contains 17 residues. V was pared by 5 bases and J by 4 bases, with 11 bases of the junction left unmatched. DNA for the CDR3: TGTGCTAGTGGTCCTACTGACAGGGGGCCTCGGAATCAGCCCCAGCATTTT. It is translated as CASGPTDRGPRNQPQHF.

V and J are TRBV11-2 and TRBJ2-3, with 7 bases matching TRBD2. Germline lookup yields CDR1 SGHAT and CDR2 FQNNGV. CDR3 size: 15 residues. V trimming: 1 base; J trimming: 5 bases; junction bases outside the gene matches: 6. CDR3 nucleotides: TGTGCCAGCAGCTTAGGGGGGGGAGGATTAGATACGCAGTATTTT. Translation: CASSLGGGGLDTQYF.

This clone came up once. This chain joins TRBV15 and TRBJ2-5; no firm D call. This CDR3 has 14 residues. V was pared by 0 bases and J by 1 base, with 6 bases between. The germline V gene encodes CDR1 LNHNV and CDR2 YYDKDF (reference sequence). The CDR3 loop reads CATSRDASQETQYF. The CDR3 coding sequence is TGTGCCACCAGCAGAGACGCCAGCCAAGAGACCCAGTACTTC.

Here the CDR3 DNA reads TGCAGCGTTTACCAGGGCTACGTTGCCGGGGAGCTGTTTTTT. Translation: CSVYQGYVAGELFF. The chain uses TRBV29-1 and TRBJ2-2; D is possibly TRBD1 (5 bases). Germline values: CDR1 SQVTM, CDR2 ANQGSEA. The CDR3 covers 14 residues. Trimming shortened V by 5 bases and J by 6 bases, and 16 bases separated the two germline ends.

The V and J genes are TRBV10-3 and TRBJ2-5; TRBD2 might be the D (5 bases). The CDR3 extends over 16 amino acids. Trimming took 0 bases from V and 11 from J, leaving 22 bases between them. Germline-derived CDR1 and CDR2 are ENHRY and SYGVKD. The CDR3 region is CAISESGRTLVPEQYF. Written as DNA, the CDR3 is TGTGCCATCAGTGAGTCAGGGCGGACTCTCGTCCCGGAACAGTACTTC.

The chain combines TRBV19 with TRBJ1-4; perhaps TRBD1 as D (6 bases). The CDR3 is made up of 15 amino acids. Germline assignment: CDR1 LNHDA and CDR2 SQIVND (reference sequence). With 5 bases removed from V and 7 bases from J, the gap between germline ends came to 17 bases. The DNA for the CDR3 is TGTGCCAGTAGTCCGCGACAGGCGGCACGTGAAAAACTGTTTTTT. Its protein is CASSPRQAAREKLFF.

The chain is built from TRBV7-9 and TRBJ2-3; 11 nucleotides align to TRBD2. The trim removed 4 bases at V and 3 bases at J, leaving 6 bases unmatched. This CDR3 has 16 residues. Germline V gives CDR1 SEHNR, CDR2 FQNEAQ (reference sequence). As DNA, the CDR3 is TGTGCCAGCAGCTCGATAGCGGGAGGGGAAACAGATACGCAGTATTTT. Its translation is CASSSIAGGETDTQYF.

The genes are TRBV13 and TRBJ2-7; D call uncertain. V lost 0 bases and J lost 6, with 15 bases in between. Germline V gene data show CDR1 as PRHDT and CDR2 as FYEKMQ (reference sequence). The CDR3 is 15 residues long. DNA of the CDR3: TGTGCCAGCAGCTTAGGGGGCCAGAAAACCCTCGAGCAGTACTTC. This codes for CASSLGGQKTLEQYF.

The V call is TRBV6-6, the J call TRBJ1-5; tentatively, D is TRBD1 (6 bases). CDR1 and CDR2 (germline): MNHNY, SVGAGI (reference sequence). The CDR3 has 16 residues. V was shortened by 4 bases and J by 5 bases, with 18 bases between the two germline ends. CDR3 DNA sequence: TGTGCCAGCAGTTCTTCCGGGGCAGGGGACCATCAGCCCCAGCATTTT. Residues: CASSSSGAGDHQPQHF.

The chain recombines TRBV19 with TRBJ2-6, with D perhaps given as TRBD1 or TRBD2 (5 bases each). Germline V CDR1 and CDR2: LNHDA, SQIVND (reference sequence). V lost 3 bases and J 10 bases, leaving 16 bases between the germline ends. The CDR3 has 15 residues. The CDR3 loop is CASSITRDQTNVLTF. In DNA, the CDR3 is TGTGCCAGTAGTATCACCCGGGACCAGACTAACGTCCTGACTTTC.

The DNA of the CDR3 is TGTGCCAGCTCACCACCAGCCTTATCCGGATACTCTGGAAACACCATATATTTT. Its translation: CASSPPALSGYSGNTIYF. The V call is TRBV18, the J call TRBJ1-3; no firm D call. Trimming took 0 bases from V and 0 from J, leaving 15 bases between them. CDR3 length equals 18 residues. Germline V gene lookup returns CDR1 KGHSH and CDR2 LQKENI.

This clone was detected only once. In nucleotides, the CDR3 is TGTGCCATCAGTGAGTCATTTCTCAAAACCACAGGGGGGAGGATCAATGAGCAGTTCTTC. Its protein is CAISESFLKTTGGRINEQFF. The rearrangement links TRBV10-3 to TRBJ2-1; 8 positions agree with TRBD1. Germline trimming cut 0 bases from V and 6 bases from J; bases unmatched to any gene: 19. The CDR3 totals 20 residues. CDR1 and CDR2 (germline): ENHRY, SYGVKD.

As DNA, the CDR3 is TGTGCCATCTCCTGGCAAAACTATGGCTACACCTTC. It yields the protein CAISWQNYGYTF. The genes are TRBV10-3 and TRBJ1-2; no firm D call. Per the germline V gene, CDR1 is ENHRY and CDR2 is SYGVKD. This CDR3 region has 12 residues. Between the trimmed V and J ends, which lost 8 bases and 2 bases, there was a span of 9 bases.

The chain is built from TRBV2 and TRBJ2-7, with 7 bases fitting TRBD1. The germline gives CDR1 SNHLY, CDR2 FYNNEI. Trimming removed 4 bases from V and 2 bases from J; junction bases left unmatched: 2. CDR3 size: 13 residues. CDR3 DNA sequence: TGTGCCAGCAGTGTGGGACAGCCCTACGAGCAGTACTTC. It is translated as CASSVGQPYEQYF.

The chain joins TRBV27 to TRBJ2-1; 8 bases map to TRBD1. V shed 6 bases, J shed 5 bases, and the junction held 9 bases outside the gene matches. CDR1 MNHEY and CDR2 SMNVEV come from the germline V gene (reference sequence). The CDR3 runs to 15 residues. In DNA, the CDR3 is TGTGCCAGCAGCCTATTCCCGGGACAGGACAATGAGCAGTTCTTC. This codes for CASSLFPGQDNEQFF.

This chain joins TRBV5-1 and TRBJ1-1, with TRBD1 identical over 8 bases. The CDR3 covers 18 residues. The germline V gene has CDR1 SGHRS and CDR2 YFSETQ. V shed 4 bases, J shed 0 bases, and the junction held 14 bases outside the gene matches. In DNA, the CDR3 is TGCGCCAGCAGCAAAAACAACAGGTGGGACAGGTTGAACACTGAAGCTTTCTTT. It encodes CASSKNNRWDRLNTEAFF.

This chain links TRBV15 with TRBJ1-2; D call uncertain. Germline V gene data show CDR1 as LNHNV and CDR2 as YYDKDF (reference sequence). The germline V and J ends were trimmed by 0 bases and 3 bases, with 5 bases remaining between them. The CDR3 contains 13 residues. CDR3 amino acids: CATSRDRDYGYTF. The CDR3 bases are TGTGCCACCAGCAGAGATCGGGACTATGGCTACACCTTC.

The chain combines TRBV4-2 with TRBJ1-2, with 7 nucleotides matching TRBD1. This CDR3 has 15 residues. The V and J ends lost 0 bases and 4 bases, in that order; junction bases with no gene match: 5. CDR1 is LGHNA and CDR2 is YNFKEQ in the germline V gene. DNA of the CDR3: TGTGCCAGCAGCCAAGATATCCGACAGGGCTATGGCTACACCTTC. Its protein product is CASSQDIRQGYGYTF.